This T cell receptor beta chain derives from a study of identifying expanded T cells in peripheral blood. Findings of the study overall: Variance in clone template counts between roughly two-week samples significantly increased with total template count across all healthy donors. About 1.3 clones differed between technical replicates, versus around 15 and 18 over time.

Healthy donors had no documented immune events, such as infections, while sampled. Points on this clone: What it binds is not known.

Germline lookup yields CDR1 SGDLS and CDR2 YYNGEE. CDR3 length: 14 residues. Between the trimmed V and J ends, which lost 4 bases and 6 bases, there was a span of 15 bases. Measured with immunoSEQ multiplex PCR; TCRdb has only the in-frame clones, and not every one. The table lists approximately 79,000 clones, 90% of them singletons. Sequencing was carried out using blood. The clonotype originates from a person aged 18-70 years in good health. V is TRBV9 and J is TRBJ2-3; TRBD2 is a possible D gene (5 bases). The CDR3 sequence is CASSPGLVGDTQYF. In nucleotides, the CDR3 is TGTGCCAGCAGCCCAGGACTCGTTGGGGATACGCAGTATTTT. The full variable domain, completed using reference TRBV9 and TRBJ2-3, is DSGVTQTPKHLITATGQRVTLRCSPRSGDLSVYWYQQSLDQGLQFLIQYYNGEERAKGNILERFSAQQFPDLHSELNLSSLELGDSALYFCASSPGLVGDTQYFGPGTRLTVL.